Below, 21 T cell receptor beta chains from the same sample are listed, as sequenced in a study of OX40 agonist ivuxolimab in advanced cancers. The data were produced by immunoSEQ multiplex PCR, yet TCRdb's version contains in-frame clones alone and is incomplete. The profile covers about 49,000 clones, with roughly 85% appearing a single time and roughly 7.3% taken by the ten largest. This specimen consisted of CD4+ or CD8+ T cells sorted from blood, obtained in a trial of the OX40 agonist ivuxolimab. The receptors derive from an adult with an advanced solid tumor such as melanoma, head and neck, liver or kidney cancer.

This clone was seen a few times. J is TRBJ2-7 and V is TRBV2; D is unclear. The CDR3 totals 11 residues. V dropped 2 bases and J dropped 11 bases, with 10 bases sitting between them. The germline V gene has CDR1 SNHLY and CDR2 FYNNEI. The CDR3 sequence: CASSEQASEYF. The CDR3, as DNA: TGTGCCAGCAGTGAACAGGCATCAGAGTACTTC.

V usage is TRBV5-1 and J usage is TRBJ2-5; D is unresolved. This CDR3 contains 13 residues. CDR1 and CDR2 from the germline V gene are SGHRS and YFSETQ. V was shortened by 6 bases and J by 5 bases, with 14 bases between the two germline ends. The CDR3 reads CASNEQRSETQYF. The CDR3 DNA sequence: TGCGCCAGCAATGAACAGAGGAGTGAGACCCAGTACTTC.

The chain is built from TRBV10-3 and TRBJ2-3; no reliable D call. V was clipped by 6 bases and J by 1 base, with 17 bases between them. This CDR3 contains 16 residues. The germline gives CDR1 ENHRY, CDR2 SYGVKD. CDR3 in DNA: TGTGCCATCAGACAACTTGGTGGATCGGGCACAGATACGCAGTATTTT. As protein: CAIRQLGGSGTDTQYF.

The genes are TRBV7-9 and TRBJ1-1, with D hard to call. V lost 3 bases and J lost 4, with 6 bases in between. Per the germline V gene, CDR1 is SEHNR and CDR2 is FQNEAQ (reference sequence). This CDR3 is 12 amino acids long. This CDR3 reads CASSLGSTEAFF. The CDR3 nucleotides read TGTGCCAGCAGCTTGGGGTCCACTGAAGCTTTCTTT.

The CDR3 here is CAWSVLPSVTDTQYF. CDR3 coding DNA: TGTGCCTGGAGTGTACTCCCCTCAGTTACAGATACGCAGTATTTT. The chain couples TRBV30 to TRBJ2-3; no firm D call. V lost 0 bases and J lost 3, with 13 bases in between. This CDR3 is built from 15 residues. Germline values: CDR1 GTSNPN, CDR2 SVGIG (reference sequence). Looking up the rest from reference TRBV30 and TRBJ2-3 gives the full variable domain: SQTIHQWPATLVQPVGSPLSLECTVEGTSNPNLYWYRQAAGRGLQLLFYSVGIGQISSEVPQNLSASRPQDRQFILSSKKLLLSDSGFYLCAWSVLPSVTDTQYFGPGTRLTVL.

The rearrangement links TRBV4-3 to TRBJ1-1; D remains unclear. The CDR3 has 16 amino acids. Germline CDR1 LGHNA, CDR2 YSLEER. The V end lost 5 bases, the J end lost 1 base, and 17 bases lay between the germline ends. CDR3: CASSLQNRQPNTEAFF. Here the CDR3 DNA reads TGCGCCAGCAGCTTACAAAACCGCCAACCGAACACTGAAGCTTTCTTT.

This clone showed up just once. The rearrangement uses TRBV7-6 and TRBJ2-7, with D uncertain. V lost 5 bases to trimming and J lost 3 bases, with 8 bases between them. The CDR3 length is 12 residues. Germline V gene lookup returns CDR1 SGHVS and CDR2 FNYEAQ. CDR3 in DNA: TGTGCCAGCAGCCCTGGATACTACGAGCAGTACTTC. Amino acids: CASSPGYYEQYF. The whole variable domain, remainder taken from reference TRBV7-6 and TRBJ2-7, is GAGVSQSPRYKVTKRGQDVALRCDPISGHVSLYWYRQALGQGPEFLTYFNYEAQQDKSGLPNDRFSAERPEGSISTLTIQRTEQRDSAMYRCASSPGYYEQYFGPGTRLTVT.

This chain connects TRBV5-1 to TRBJ1-3; TRBD1 is a possible D gene (6 bases). V was trimmed by 3 bases and J by 3 bases, leaving 13 bases between them. CDR1 is SGHRS, CDR2 YFSETQ, per germline. The CDR3 spans 15 residues. CDR3 in amino acids: CASSSTGSDGNTIYF. The CDR3 DNA follows: TGCGCCAGCAGCTCGACAGGCTCCGATGGAAACACCATATATTTT.

The chain uses TRBV13 and TRBJ2-5, with D possibly matching TRBD1 (6 bases). The CDR3 has 14 amino acids. Germline V gives CDR1 PRHDT, CDR2 FYEKMQ (reference sequence). The germline V and J ends were trimmed by 5 bases and 0 bases, with 10 bases remaining between them. The CDR3 region is CASSRDIHQETQYF. The CDR3 nucleotides read TGTGCCAGCAGCCGGGACATACACCAAGAGACCCAGTACTTC. Full variable domain (rest looked up from reference TRBV13 and TRBJ2-5): AAGVIQSPRHLIKEKRETATLKCYPIPRHDTVYWYQQGPGQDPQFLISFYEKMQSDKGSIPDRFSAQQFSDYHSELNMSSLELGDSALYFCASSRDIHQETQYFGPGTRLLVL.

J is TRBJ2-5 and V is TRBV7-2; D might be TRBD1 or TRBD2, each matching 6 bases. Germline CDR1 SGHTA, CDR2 FQGNSA. This CDR3 is 15 amino acids long. With 4 bases removed from V and 0 bases from J, the gap between germline ends came to 12 bases. The CDR3, as DNA: TGTGCCAGCAGCTCCCGGGGGCGGTACCAAGAGACCCAGTACTTC. Protein: CASSSRGRYQETQYF.

V is TRBV7-6 and J is TRBJ1-2; no clear D gene. This CDR3 has 15 residues. Trimming took off 5 bases at V and 4 bases at J, with 17 bases between the two ends. The germline CDR1 and CDR2 sequences are SGHVS and FNYEAQ. The CDR3 loop is CASSPTPLRPYGYTF. Written as DNA, the CDR3 is TGTGCCAGCAGCCCGACCCCCTTACGCCCCTATGGCTACACCTTC.

The chain carries TRBV5-1 and TRBJ2-1; D possibly uses TRBD1 or TRBD2 (7 bases each). CDR1 and CDR2 (germline): SGHRS, YFSETQ. V lost 0 bases, J lost 10 bases, and 14 bases lay in between. There are 14 residues in the CDR3. The CDR3 DNA sequence: TGCGCCAGCAGCTTGGGGACTAGGGGGCTCGAGCAGTTCTTC. It translates to CASSLGTRGLEQFF.

The chain has TRBV6-5 and TRBJ2-1; 7 nucleotides align to TRBD2. This CDR3 contains 15 residues. V trimming: 2 bases; J trimming: 3 bases; junction bases outside the gene matches: 4. Germline CDR1 and CDR2: MNHEY and SVGAGI. CDR3 in DNA: TGTGCCAGCAGTTACGGGAGGGGCAGCTACAATGAGCAGTTCTTC. This translates into CASSYGRGSYNEQFF.

The chain carries TRBV10-3 and TRBJ2-1; TRBD2 matches at 7 bases. V was clipped by 6 bases and J by 1 base; unmatched bases: 9. The CDR3 length is 16 residues. Germline V lookup: CDR1 ENHRY, CDR2 SYGVKD. The chain's CDR3 is CAIRFSSGGSYNEQFF. The CDR3 DNA reads as TGTGCCATCAGGTTCTCTAGCGGTGGATCCTACAATGAGCAGTTCTTC.

The chain uses TRBV5-4 and TRBJ2-3; TRBD2 matches at 8 bases. CDR1 SGHNT and CDR2 YYREEE come from the germline V gene (reference sequence). The CDR3 loop spans 17 amino acids. V shed 2 bases, J shed 0 bases, and the junction held 8 bases outside the gene matches. The CDR3 spells CASSLERETSSTDTQYF. DNA of the CDR3: TGTGCCAGCAGCTTAGAGCGGGAGACCTCTAGCACAGATACGCAGTATTTT.

The V and J genes are TRBV7-2 and TRBJ2-2; the D is unclear. V lost 5 bases and J 2 bases, leaving 9 bases between the germline ends. This CDR3 is built from 14 residues. From germline, CDR1 is SGHTA and CDR2 FQGNSA. The CDR3 protein is CASSPPTNTGELFF. CDR3 coding DNA: TGTGCCAGCAGCCCACCGACCAACACCGGGGAGCTGTTTTTT.

This clone was recorded a few times. The rearrangement links TRBV5-1 to TRBJ1-1; D remains ambiguous. Per germline, CDR1 SGHRS and CDR2 YFSETQ. V was cut by 0 bases and J by 2 bases, with 11 bases left in between. The CDR3 spans 15 residues. The CDR3 DNA is TGCGCCAGCAGCTTGGGTGGCCAATCTAACACTGAAGCTTTCTTT. Translating it yields CASSLGGQSNTEAFF. Filled out from reference TRBV5-1 and TRBJ1-1, the complete variable domain reads KAGVTQTPRYLIKTRGQQVTLSCSPISGHRSVSWYQQTPGQGLQFLFEYFSETQRNKGNFPGRFSGRQFSNSRSEMNVSTLELGDSALYLCASSLGGQSNTEAFFGQGTRLTVV.

CDR3 nucleotides: TGTGCCATCTCCTCGGTGGGGGAGAGTACTGAAGCTTTCTTT. It codes for CAISSVGESTEAFF. The chain combines TRBV10-3 with TRBJ1-1, with D possibly being TRBD1 (5 bases). The V gene's germline CDR1 is ENHRY and CDR2 SYGVKD. The CDR3 spans 14 residues. The germline V and J ends were trimmed by 8 bases and 5 bases, with 18 bases remaining between them.

The rearrangement links TRBV13 to TRBJ2-1, with 9 bases lining up with TRBD2. The CDR3 sequence is 19 residues long. The V and J ends lost 5 bases and 4 bases, in that order; junction bases with no gene match: 18. CDR1 and CDR2 (germline): PRHDT, FYEKMQ (reference sequence). This CDR3 reads CASSPNGGLLAGPYNEQFF. CDR3 sequence (DNA): TGTGCCAGCAGCCCAAACGGAGGGCTTCTAGCGGGGCCATACAATGAGCAGTTCTTC.

A few counts support this clone. V is TRBV19 and J is TRBJ2-2, with D hard to call. CDR1 is LNHDA and CDR2 is SQIVND in the germline V gene (reference sequence). The CDR3 loop spans 15 amino acids. Trimming took 0 bases from V and 8 from J, leaving 13 bases between them. This CDR3 reads CASSIDSSVSGELFF. The CDR3 DNA sequence: TGTGCCAGTAGTATAGATTCGTCAGTATCTGGGGAGCTGTTTTTT.

V usage is TRBV2 and J usage is TRBJ2-1, with TRBD2 matching 14 bases. Losses at the gene ends were 6 bases for V and 5 bases for J; bases not matched to a gene: 3. The CDR3 spans 15 residues. The V gene's germline CDR1 is SNHLY and CDR2 FYNNEI. The CDR3, as DNA: TGTGCCAGCAGCCGACTAGCGGGAGGGAACAATGAGCAGTTCTTC. It codes for CASSRLAGGNNEQFF.